This T cell receptor beta chain was identified in a study of T cells in Graves' hyperthyroidism and ophthalmopathy (dated by TCRdb to the late 2010s). As for the study more broadly: Peripheral blood samples were taken at the time of initial diagnosis, prior to any treatment. To identify TCR V-J signatures that set the groups apart, the researchers used a discovery cohort of 90 to 100 patients, made up of approximately 43 with Graves' ophthalmopathy and 57 with stable Graves' hyperthyroidism. An independent validation cohort of under 20 hyperthyroidism patients and about 15 patients who later progressed to ophthalmopathy tested prospective prediction of ophthalmopathy. The 100 discovery patients were randomly divided into training and test sets at a 7:3 ratio. In addition, the study compared T-cell repertoires in thyroid tissue and in blood from several Graves' hyperthyroidism patients. After sampling, hyperthyroidism patients received methimazole starting at 30 mg daily, and ophthalmopathy patients received high-dose intravenous methylprednisolone. According to the paper, TCR Vbeta CDR3 sequencing was carried out on roughly 130 peripheral blood samples, which came from 40 to 45 ophthalmopathy, 80 or so hyperthyroidism and roughly 17 progressor patients. Results the study describes overall, beyond this receptor: In validation, progression to ophthalmopathy was predicted by the model with 55% to 71% sensitivity and under 85% specificity, a median of about 6 months before onset. Sample size was not statistically predetermined, and investigators were not blinded to group allocation. In cross-validation, a model built on a 13 V-J signature told ophthalmopathy apart from stable hyperthyroidism with just under 90% sensitivity and about 81% specificity, and in testing the same model reached 80%/75%. Most expanded thyroid clonotypes (frequency above 0.001) were also detected in blood, a finding suggesting that blood repertoires may reflect thyroid immune responses.

The CDR3 holds 17 amino acids from the cysteine to the phenylalanine. The kept DNA is CDR3 alone, 51 bases in frame from the first base. Based on the germline V gene, the CDR1 and CDR2 sequences are SGHRS and YFSETQ. A distance of 13 bases separates the germline ends of V and J, which lose 0 bases and 0 bases respectively. A patient counted as having stable Graves' hyperthyroidism if no progression to ophthalmopathy occurred over 18 months of follow-up. The hyperthyroidism patients were between 18 and 65 years old and newly diagnosed, with a disease duration of less than 2 months. The study excluded patients with uncontrolled infections, other autoimmune diseases, pregnancy or lactation. Diagnoses relied on clinical symptoms, serum thyroxine and TRAb, thyroid ultrasound and orbital computed tomography. PBMCs were isolated from about 9.1 ml of fresh peripheral blood by Ficoll-Paque density gradient centrifugation. Total RNA was extracted using Trizol reagent, and RNA quality was assessed on an Agilent 2100 Bioanalyzer.

Turning to this clonotype: Its recognized antigen is unknown. Base qualities are not recorded, but no much larger clone differs from it by a single base.

Amplification of TCR beta CDR3 regions was carried out from RNA transcripts. For the first round of RT-PCR on the TCR CDR3, the HTBI primer set was used together with the Qiagen OneStep RT-PCR kit. Libraries were constructed in a second round of multiplex PCR, after which size selection and purification were performed. The libraries were sequenced on an Illumina HiSeq2000 using paired-end 100 bp reads. On the authors' methods: SOAPnuke was used to process the raw data, with reads discarded if the reads contained adapters or uncalled bases, had a mean Phred below 15, or lacked an exact constant-primer or identifier match. High-quality paired reads were merged using COPE v1.2.5, and each unique nucleotide sequence was defined as a clonotype. Clonotypes were aligned to IMGT TRBV, TRBD and TRBJ reference segments using MiTCR v1.1. The analysis was restricted to V-J combinations with a frequency above 0.0001, which together covered 99% to 99.2% of the repertoires. A TCS score was defined as the ratio between F50 (clonal expansion) and ExV (chaos), using BLOSUM62-based TCRdist between CDR3 peptides within each V-J. Welch's t-statistics and random forest reduced around 550 V-J features to roughly 13, which were used in a naive Bayes classifier (R e1071). TCRdb reanalyzed the raw reads on its own, using fastp at Q25 for trimming and MiXCR for clone calling, and kept in-frame beta chains. For every CDR3 protein sequence, its rows merge into one entry that carries the most common genes and DNA. It is TCRdb's table, rather than the study itself, that gives the V and J calls and clone size. Present in this sample are 400,000 to 550,000 distinct CDR3 sequences, around 15% of which were seen just once. The ten largest clones capture roughly 17% of the sample.

This TCR was recovered from a young woman with Graves' hyperthyroidism. Sequenced input: blood. The chain is made from TRBV5-1 and TRBJ2-1, with TRBD2 tentatively as D gene (6 bases match). The CDR3 corresponds to CASSLDPSASSYNEQFF. The nucleotides read TGCGCCAGCAGCTTGGACCCTAGCGCGAGCTCCTACAATGAGCAGTTCTTC. Where the CDR3 stops, the reference TRBV5-1 and TRBJ2-1 genes take over; the full variable domain is KAGVTQTPRYLIKTRGQQVTLSCSPISGHRSVSWYQQTPGQGLQFLFEYFSETQRNKGNFPGRFSGRQFSNSRSEMNVSTLELGDSALYLCASSLDPSASSYNEQFFGPGTRLTVL.